This T cell receptor beta chain was obtained from a study of cytomegalovirus exposure and HLA in healthy donors. With 60 Vbeta and 13 Jbeta primers, the PCR was carried out. Only in-frame clones appear in the TCRdb table, and some are missing; sequencing was by immunoSEQ multiplex PCR. The sample includes under 150,000 clones, around 78% seen only once; the top ten take about 6.8%. The receptor's source is a woman aged 40 to 50 in good health and CMV-seropositive. Sequenced input: PBMCs.

The CDR3 DNA reads TGTGCCAGCAGGGGCCGGTTTAAAGAGACCCAGTACTTC. Translated, it gives CASRGRFKETQYF. V gene TRBV6-5 combines with J gene TRBJ2-5, with D uncertain. V was clipped by 6 bases and J by 3 bases, with 11 bases between them. CDR3 length equals 13 residues. CDR1 is MNHEY, CDR2 SVGAGI, per germline.